Listed below are T cell receptor beta chains from one sample, sequenced in a study of T cell repertoires in cytomegalovirus infection. TCRdb re-called the reads through MiXCR, storing one row per CDR3 protein. The sample yields 750,000 to 950,000 distinct CDR3 sequences, about 27% seen once. Antigens of these TCRs are unknown. This sample comprised cultured CD8+ T cells from PBMCs, obtained from culture after CMV antigen stimulation. These receptors all stem from a human donor in good health (CMV status not recorded). Some clones in this sample may be carry-over from other donors' samples. CDR3s include the opening cysteine and the closing phenylalanine or tryptophan. The order of the fields is CDR3 length, J gene, V gene, D gene, clone size, CDR3 protein, CDR3 DNA. The D gene is left open where the match is weak. A clone size is listed for some rows: how often the clone was seen (once, few, many), or a class if it is expanded.

>15|TRBJ1-5|TRBV7-9|TRBD1|NA
CASSTDRDRDQPQHF
TGTGCCAGCAGCACCGACCGGGACAGGGATCAGCCCCAGCATTTT
>15|TRBJ1-6|TRBV7-9|TRBD1|NA
CASSFPGGGGTPLHF
TGTGCCAGCAGCTTCCCAGGGGGGGGAGGGACACCCCTCCACTTT
>19|TRBJ2-3|TRBV7-3|TRBD2|NA
CASSLSPWTSGGNTDTQYF
TGTGCCAGCAGCTTATCCCCCTGGACTAGCGGGGGAAACACAGATACGCAGTATTTT
>14|TRBJ2-1|TRBV28|NA|NA
CASSPYRVRDEQFF
TGTGCCAGCAGTCCGTACAGGGTTCGGGATGAGCAGTTCTTC
>13|TRBJ1-2|TRBV6-5|NA|NA
CASSYGGRYGYTF
TGTGCCAGCAGTTACGGGGGGAGGTATGGCTACACCTTC
>13|TRBJ1-1|TRBV28|NA|NA
CASSFTRRAEAFF
TGTGCCAGCAGTTTTACCAGGAGGGCTGAAGCTTTCTTT
>13|TRBJ1-2|TRBV6-5|NA|NA
CASSYASSYGYTF
TGTGCCAGCAGTTACGCAAGTTCTTATGGCTACACCTTC
>14|TRBJ1-1|TRBV7-9|NA|NA
CASSLWVSNTEAFF
TGTGCCAGCAGCTTATGGGTATCCAACACTGAAGCTTTCTTT
>17|TRBJ2-1|TRBV4-1|TRBD2|NA
CASSQPLAGSPYNEQFF
TGCGCCAGCAGCCAACCTTTAGCGGGGAGCCCCTACAATGAGCAGTTCTTC
>15|TRBJ1-1|TRBV15|NA|NA
CATSRDRGGRSEAFF
TGTGCCACCAGCAGAGATAGGGGGGGGAGGTCTGAAGCTTTCTTT
>16|TRBJ1-1|TRBV6-5|NA|NA
CASSYSLWIMNTEAFF
TGTGCCAGCAGTTACTCCCTTTGGATCATGAACACTGAAGCTTTCTTT
>17|TRBJ1-6|TRBV12-5|NA|NA
CASGSDSVESYNSPLHF
TGTGCTAGTGGCTCCGACAGCGTAGAGTCCTATAATTCACCCCTCCACTTT
>12|TRBJ2-7|TRBV12-3/TRBV12-4|NA|many
CASSLQSYEQYF
TGTGCCAGCAGTCTACAGTCCTACGAGCAGTACTTC
>16|TRBJ2-1|TRBV6-5|TRBD2|NA
CASSYVAGDPRNEQFF
TGTGCCAGCAGTTACGTAGCGGGAGACCCCCGGAATGAGCAGTTCTTC
>17|TRBJ2-2|TRBV7-9|TRBD1|NA
CASSLAYGTGVTGELFF
TGTGCCAGCAGCTTAGCTTACGGGACAGGGGTCACCGGGGAGCTGTTTTTT
>16|TRBJ2-4|TRBV7-8|NA|NA
CASSLEGQTYKNIQYF
TGTGCCAGCAGCTTAGAAGGGCAGACCTACAAAAACATTCAGTACTTC
>18|TRBJ2-3|TRBV7-2|NA|many
CASSLDPPGLGGTDTQYF
TGTGCCAGCAGCTTAGATCCCCCGGGGCTGGGGGGTACAGATACGCAGTATTTT
>14|TRBJ2-1|TRBV28|NA|NA
CASRLPGPYNEQFF
TGTGCCAGTAGACTCCCCGGGCCCTACAATGAGCAGTTCTTC
>15|TRBJ2-1|TRBV7-9|TRBD1|NA
CASSDPGTGGYEQFF
TGTGCCAGCAGCGATCCCGGGACAGGGGGTTATGAGCAGTTCTTC
>16|TRBJ1-1|TRBV12-3/TRBV12-4|TRBD1|few
CASRSGTGDRNTEAFF
TGTGCCAGCAGATCCGGGACAGGGGACCGGAACACTGAAGCTTTCTTT
>15|TRBJ2-1|TRBV4-1|NA|few
CASSQDPGRDNEQFF
TGCGCCAGCAGCCAAGATCCGGGCAGGGACAATGAGCAGTTCTTC
>17|TRBJ2-2|TRBV7-3|NA|NA
CARSSTPRGRDTGELFF
TGTGCCAGGAGCTCGACCCCGCGGGGGCGCGACACCGGGGAGCTGTTTTTT
>14|TRBJ1-1|TRBV4-1|NA|NA
CASSQVNMNTEAFF
TGCGCCAGCAGCCAAGTCAACATGAACACTGAAGCTTTCTTT
>12|TRBJ1-2|TRBV7-9|NA|few
CASSLSKRGYTF
TGTGCCAGCAGCTTATCTAAGAGGGGCTACACCTTC
>16|TRBJ2-1|TRBV3-1|NA|NA
CASSSRQSVKFNEQFF
TGTGCCAGCAGCTCACGACAGTCAGTCAAGTTCAATGAGCAGTTCTTC
>13|TRBJ1-1|TRBV6-1|NA|few
CASSRTAVIEAFF
TGTGCCAGCAGCCGGACAGCAGTCATTGAAGCTTTCTTT
>15|TRBJ2-6|TRBV29-1|TRBD1|NA
CSVEDRHSGANVLTF
TGCAGCGTTGAGGACAGGCACTCTGGGGCCAACGTCCTGACTTTC
>12|TRBJ2-7|TRBV10-2|NA|few
CASRDPSYEQYF
TGCGCCAGCCGGGACCCCTCCTACGAGCAGTACTTC
>14|TRBJ1-5|TRBV7-8|TRBD1|few
CASSGQGLNQPQHF
TGTGCCAGCAGCGGACAGGGTCTCAATCAGCCCCAGCATTTT
>18|TRBJ2-1|TRBV9|TRBD2|NA
CASSVGFSSGGAPHEQFF
TGTGCCAGCAGCGTTGGGTTCTCAAGCGGGGGGGCCCCCCATGAGCAGTTCTTC
>14|TRBJ2-2|TRBV12-3/TRBV12-4|NA|many
CASSFWPNTGELFF
TGTGCCAGCAGTTTTTGGCCGAACACCGGGGAGCTGTTTTTT
>15|TRBJ1-2|TRBV7-9|NA|few
CASSSNRPIGYGYTF
TGTGCCAGCAGCTCGAACAGACCTATCGGCTATGGCTACACCTTC
>13|TRBJ2-2|TRBV7-6|NA|many
CAAPSEDTGELFF
TGTGCCGCACCTTCAGAGGACACCGGGGAGCTGTTTTTT
>14|TRBJ2-2|TRBV25-1|TRBD1|few
CASRTDRAAGELFF
TGTGCCAGCAGGACGGACAGGGCGGCCGGGGAGCTGTTTTTT
>12|TRBJ1-5|TRBV6-2/TRBV6-3|NA|NA
CASKQGVQPQHF
TGTGCCAGCAAGCAGGGAGTACAGCCCCAGCATTTT
>19|TRBJ2-2|TRBV24-1|TRBD2|NA
CATSDPGLAGSRGTGELFF
TGTGCCACCAGTGATCCGGGACTAGCGGGGAGCCGCGGCACCGGGGAGCTGTTTTTT
>15|TRBJ2-1|TRBV9|NA|few
CASSVVRDPYNEQFF
TGTGCCAGCAGCGTAGTCAGGGATCCCTACAATGAGCAGTTCTTC
>15|TRBJ2-3|TRBV19|NA|few
CASTSPGLPGDTQYF
TGTGCCAGTACCTCACCTGGACTGCCTGGGGATACGCAGTATTTT
>14|TRBJ2-7|TRBV6-1|NA|NA
CASLNWQESYEQYF
TGTGCCAGCCTAAACTGGCAGGAGTCCTACGAGCAGTACTTC
>16|TRBJ1-3|TRBV4-3|NA|few
CASSQDLAFSGNTIYF
TGCGCCAGCAGCCAAGATCTGGCATTCTCTGGAAACACCATATATTTT
>14|TRBJ1-4|TRBV19|NA|few
CASSTGTSNEKLFF
TGTGCCAGTTCCACAGGAACATCTAATGAAAAACTGTTTTTT
>12|TRBJ1-1|TRBV6-5|NA|NA
CASRLRGTEAFF
TGTGCCAGCAGACTGAGGGGCACTGAAGCTTTCTTT
>16|TRBJ1-6|TRBV4-3|NA|NA
CASSQDWAGANTPLHF
TGCGCCAGCAGCCAAGATTGGGCAGGGGCCAATACACCCCTCCACTTT
>17|TRBJ1-2|TRBV6-5|NA|many
CASSYSALAGYNYGYTF
TGTGCCAGCAGTTACTCGGCATTGGCCGGGTATAACTATGGCTACACCTTC
>17|TRBJ1-2|TRBV2|TRBD1|few
CASSGNRDRGMDYGYTF
TGTGCCAGCAGTGGTAACCGGGACAGGGGGATGGACTATGGCTACACCTTC
>15|TRBJ2-3|TRBV6-5|TRBD2|NA
CASSFRLASLDTQYF
TGTGCCAGCAGTTTCCGACTAGCATCTTTAGATACGCAGTATTTT
>15|TRBJ2-1|TRBV3-1|NA|NA
CASSQEKATDNEQFF
TGTGCCAGCAGCCAAGAGAAGGCTACCGACAATGAGCAGTTCTTC
>13|TRBJ1-3|TRBV20-1|NA|NA
CSARAGGSHTIYF
TGCAGTGCTAGAGCCGGAGGCAGCCACACCATATATTTT
>15|TRBJ2-7|TRBV7-6|NA|NA
CASSLDVARSYEQYF
TGTGCCAGCAGCTTAGACGTGGCAAGGTCCTACGAGCAGTACTTC
>17|TRBJ2-1|TRBV7-9|TRBD2|NA
CASSFPTSGGSYNEQFF
TGTGCCAGCAGCTTCCCGACTAGCGGGGGTTCCTACAATGAGCAGTTCTTC
>14|TRBJ2-1|TRBV27|NA|NA
CASSVGGGTNEQFF
TGTGCCAGCAGTGTAGGCGGGGGCACAAATGAGCAGTTCTTC
>15|TRBJ2-3|TRBV20-1|TRBD1|NA
CSAKRDSSSTDTQYF
TGCAGTGCTAAAAGGGACAGCTCTAGCACAGATACGCAGTATTTT